Presented here are 29 T cell receptor beta chains from one specimen sequenced in a study of blood T cell repertoires in COVID-19. Sequenced by immunoSEQ multiplex PCR; TCRdb stores in-frame clones only, minus some. The repertoire has roughly 300,000 clones, about 93% of them found once; the top ten carry roughly 6.8%. The sequenced sample consisted of peripheral blood. Receptor source: a woman aged 30 to 39 with COVID-19, enrolled during active disease.

The chain combines TRBV6-5 with TRBJ1-1; the match to TRBD1 covers 10 bases. Per germline, CDR1 MNHEY and CDR2 SVGAGI. The CDR3 extends over 15 amino acids. The J segment lost 6 bases and the V segment lost 6 bases, leaving 10 bases of the junction unmatched. The CDR3 DNA follows: TGTGCCAGCAGCTACGGAGCCGGGACAGGGGCTGAAGCTTTCTTT. This gives the protein CASSYGAGTGAEAFF.

The chain links TRBV28 to TRBJ1-5; 8 positions match TRBD1. The CDR3 runs to 15 residues. The germline V gene encodes CDR1 MDHEN and CDR2 SYDVKM. Trimming at V came to 3 bases and at J to 4 bases, leaving 5 bases not matched to a gene. The CDR3 DNA follows: TGTGCCAGCAGTTTCTACAGGGGGACTAATCAGCCCCAGCATTTT. Its translation is CASSFYRGTNQPQHF. Supplemented by reference TRBV28 and TRBJ1-5, the full variable domain reads DVKVTQSSRYLVKRTGEKVFLECVQDMDHENMFWYRQDPGLGLRLIYFSYDVKMKEKGDIPEGYSVSREKKERFSLILESASTNQTSMYLCASSFYRGTNQPQHFGDGTRLSIL.

The CDR3 DNA sequence: TGTGCCTGGAGTCAGCCGGGACTAGCAGGGTTCTTC. It is translated as CAWSQPGLAGFF. The gene calls are TRBV30 and TRBJ2-1; the match to TRBD2 covers 9 bases. CDR1 and CDR2 from the germline V gene are GTSNPN and SVGIG (reference sequence). V shed 2 bases and J 15 bases; nucleotides not matched to a gene: 8. The CDR3 runs to 12 residues.

The chain has TRBV13 and TRBJ2-7, with TRBD2 matching 8 bases. V trimming: 5 bases; J trimming: 2 bases; junction bases outside the gene matches: 11. Looked up from germline, CDR1 is PRHDT and CDR2 is FYEKMQ (reference sequence). The CDR3 is made up of 16 amino acids. CDR3 nucleotides: TGTGCCAGCAGCACTCACCCGTCACTAGCGGCCTACGAGCAGTACTTC. This codes for CASSTHPSLAAYEQYF.

The gene calls are TRBV19 and TRBJ2-7; 7 nucleotides match TRBD2. Germline V gene lookup returns CDR1 LNHDA and CDR2 SQIVND (reference sequence). V gave up 5 bases and J gave up 0 bases; unmatched junction bases: 7. This CDR3 has 15 residues. CDR3 DNA: TGTGCCAGTAGTCCCGGGAGCGGGAACTCCTACGAGCAGTACTTC. Amino acid sequence: CASSPGSGNSYEQYF.

The genes are TRBV29-1 and TRBJ2-2, with TRBD1 matching 8 bases. The CDR3 spans 14 residues. J lost 1 base, V lost 6 bases, and 4 bases had no gene match. Germline V lookup: CDR1 SQVTM, CDR2 ANQGSEA. Here the CDR3 DNA reads TGCAGCGTGCTACAGGGGGTGAACACCGGGGAGCTGTTTTTT. It yields the protein CSVLQGVNTGELFF.

This chain links TRBV9 with TRBJ1-1; D remains unclear. CDR1 is SGDLS and CDR2 is YYNGEE in the germline V gene. Trimming removed 3 bases at V and 1 base at J, with 10 bases between. The length of the CDR3 is 14 residues. The CDR3 region is CASSEGDRNTEAFF. The CDR3, as DNA: TGTGCCAGCAGCGAGGGAGACCGGAACACTGAAGCTTTCTTT.

The sample holds one count of this clone. The chain is built from TRBV6-6 and TRBJ1-4; 8 nucleotides agree with TRBD1. The CDR3 is 14 residues long. The ends lost 0 bases at V and 12 bases at J; junction bases unmatched: 6. Looked up from germline, CDR1 is MNHNY and CDR2 is SVGAGI (reference sequence). The CDR3 here is CASSYSRQGIELFF. The CDR3 DNA is TGTGCCAGCAGTTACTCGCGACAGGGGATTGAACTGTTTTTT.

The chain employs TRBV5-5 and TRBJ1-4; TRBD1 might be the D (6 bases). The CDR3 loop spans 17 amino acids. V lost 6 bases, J lost 7 bases, and 25 bases lay in between. CDR1 is SGHKS, CDR2 YYEKEE, per germline (reference sequence). For the CDR3, the DNA is TGTGCCAGCAACCTCGTTCGCCTACAGGGTCTGGCTGAAAAACTGTTTTTT. Protein product: CASNLVRLQGLAEKLFF.

The chain recombines TRBV15 with TRBJ1-6; D is unresolved. Between the trimmed V and J ends, which lost 0 bases and 9 bases, there was a span of 12 bases. CDR1 LNHNV and CDR2 YYDKDF come from the germline V gene (reference sequence). The CDR3 has 15 amino acids. The CDR3 nucleotides read TGTGCCACCAGCAGAGATCCGGAGGGTGGTTCACCCCTCCACTTT. Protein: CATSRDPEGGSPLHF.

This sequence joins TRBV30 and TRBJ2-3, with 8 bases aligning to TRBD1. This CDR3 comprises 15 residues. V was pared by 5 bases and J by 2 bases, with 9 bases of the junction left unmatched. Germline V lookup: CDR1 GTSNPN, CDR2 SVGIG (reference sequence). For the CDR3, the DNA is TGTGCCTGGGGCAAGACAGGGGCTGTCACAGATACGCAGTATTTT. It specifies CAWGKTGAVTDTQYF. Using reference TRBV30 and TRBJ2-3 for the parts outside the CDR3, the full variable domain is SQTIHQWPATLVQPVGSPLSLECTVEGTSNPNLYWYRQAAGRGLQLLFYSVGIGQISSEVPQNLSASRPQDRQFILSSKKLLLSDSGFYLCAWGKTGAVTDTQYFGPGTRLTVL.

The V and J genes are TRBV18 and TRBJ1-6; 9 bases align to TRBD1. The germline V gene encodes CDR1 KGHSH and CDR2 LQKENI. The junction had 10 bases not matched to a gene; V was cut back by 6 bases and J by 10 bases. The CDR3 has 15 amino acids. The CDR3 bases are TGTGCCAGCTCCCAGACGGGACAGGGAAGATCACCCCTCCACTTT. Protein: CASSQTGQGRSPLHF.

This clone was observed a few times. The rearrangement uses TRBV30 and TRBJ2-2; TRBD1 matches 7 bases. Germline CDR1 GTSNPN, CDR2 SVGIG (reference sequence). The CDR3 sequence is 13 residues long. The J segment lost 8 bases and the V segment lost 3 bases, leaving 6 bases of the junction unmatched. The CDR3 DNA reads as TGTGCCTGGAGGACGGACAGGAAGGGGGAGCTGTTTTTT. Translated: CAWRTDRKGELFF.

The chain employs TRBV9 and TRBJ1-6; 7 bases agree with TRBD1. J lost 3 bases, V lost 1 base, and 4 bases had no gene match. Germline CDR1 is SGDLS and CDR2 is YYNGEE. The CDR3 extends over 16 amino acids. CDR3 protein: CASSVTDRVYNSPLHF. CDR3 coding DNA: TGTGCCAGCAGCGTAACAGACAGGGTCTATAATTCACCCCTCCACTTT.

This rearrangement joins TRBV27 to TRBJ1-5; 9 bases are a match to TRBD1. This CDR3 is built from 16 residues. Germline CDR1 and CDR2: MNHEY and SMNVEV (reference sequence). V gave up 5 bases and J gave up 1 base; unmatched junction bases: 6. The CDR3 protein is CASSPRQGVSNQPQHF. The CDR3 DNA follows: TGTGCCAGCAGTCCAAGACAGGGGGTGAGCAATCAGCCCCAGCATTTT.

This chain links TRBV7-9 with TRBJ1-2, with no clear D. The CDR3 totals 15 residues. Germline V gene lookup returns CDR1 SEHNR and CDR2 FQNEAQ (reference sequence). With 0 bases removed from V and 4 bases from J, the gap between germline ends came to 12 bases. CDR3 nucleotide sequence: TGTGCCAGCAGCTTAGCGCTAGCAGCCTTCTATGGCTACACCTTC. Translated, it gives CASSLALAAFYGYTF.

In its sample, this clone was seen a few times. This sample includes further DNA sequences coding for the same CDR3. The gene calls are TRBV7-9 and TRBJ1-2; TRBD1 matches 7 bases. V shed 5 bases and J 2 bases; nucleotides not matched to a gene: 2. The CDR3 consists of 13 residues. From germline, CDR1 is SEHNR and CDR2 FQNEAQ (reference sequence). The CDR3 DNA follows: TGTGCCAGCAGCCTGGGACAGAACTATGGCTACACCTTC. Its translation is CASSLGQNYGYTF. Complete variable domain (other parts from reference TRBV7-9 and TRBJ1-2): DTGVSQNPRHKITKRGQNVTFRCDPISEHNRLYWYRQTLGQGPEFLTYFQNEAQLEKSRLLSDRFSAERPKGSFSTLEIQRTEQGDSAMYLCASSLGQNYGYTFGSGTRLTVV.

This chain joins TRBV19 and TRBJ2-1; 11 positions match TRBD2. Germline V gives CDR1 LNHDA, CDR2 SQIVND (reference sequence). Trimming took 3 bases from V and 8 from J; bases not matched to a gene: 12. This CDR3 comprises 17 residues. CDR3 bases: TGTGCCAGTAGTATTAGGAGAGATAGCGGGAGGGCCCATGAGCAGTTCTTC. The encoded protein is CASSIRRDSGRAHEQFF. Looking up the rest from reference TRBV19 and TRBJ2-1 gives the full variable domain: DGGITQSPKYLFRKEGQNVTLSCEQNLNHDAMYWYRQDPGQGLRLIYYSQIVNDFQKGDIAEGYSVSREKKESFPLTVTSAQKNPTAFYLCASSIRRDSGRAHEQFFGPGTRLTVL.

This chain joins TRBV5-6 and TRBJ2-3; 9 nucleotides line up with TRBD1. Unmatched junction bases numbered 5, after V lost 5 bases and J lost 1 base. CDR3 length: 15 amino acids. Germline V lookup: CDR1 SGHDT, CDR2 YYEEEE. The CDR3 here is CASREQGAGTDTQYF. As DNA, the CDR3 is TGTGCCAGCAGAGAACAGGGGGCTGGCACAGATACGCAGTATTTT. Full variable domain (missing parts from reference TRBV5-6 and TRBJ2-3): DAGVTQSPTHLIKTRGQQVTLRCSPKSGHDTVSWYQQALGQGPQFIFQYYEEEERQRGNFPDRFSGHQFPNYSSELNVNALLLGDSALYLCASREQGAGTDTQYFGPGTRLTVL.

The V and J genes are TRBV29-1 and TRBJ2-2; perhaps TRBD1 as D (6 bases). V lost 4 bases to trimming and J lost 0 bases, with 12 bases between them. This CDR3 has 15 residues. From germline, CDR1 is SQVTM and CDR2 ANQGSEA. CDR3 DNA: TGCAGCGTTGCCCTGACAGGCGCGAACACCGGGGAGCTGTTTTTT. It is translated as CSVALTGANTGELFF.

This chain connects TRBV2 to TRBJ2-7; TRBD1 matches 7 bases. This CDR3 has 15 amino acids. Germline values: CDR1 SNHLY, CDR2 FYNNEI. V gave up 3 bases and J gave up 0 bases; unmatched junction bases: 5. CDR3 DNA: TGTGCCAGCAGTGACCAGGGGGTGTACTCCTACGAGCAGTACTTC. Translated: CASSDQGVYSYEQYF.

The genes are TRBV4-1 and TRBJ2-2; 12 bases are shared with TRBD2. Trimming cost V 0 bases and J 0 bases; bases outside gene matches: 2. The CDR3 spans 18 residues. Germline V CDR1 and CDR2: MGHRA, YSYEKL. The DNA for the CDR3 is TGCGCCAGCAGCCAAGAGACTAGCGGGAGCCCGAACACCGGGGAGCTGTTTTTT. Its protein is CASSQETSGSPNTGELFF.

The chain recombines TRBV7-6 with TRBJ1-2, with 7 bases fitting TRBD1. This CDR3 is built from 15 residues. V lost 0 bases to trimming and J lost 2 bases; unmatched junction nucleotides: 3. The germline CDR1 and CDR2 sequences are SGHVS and FNYEAQ. The CDR3 spells CASSLADRKNYGYTF. The CDR3 region has the DNA TGTGCCAGCAGCTTAGCGGACAGGAAAAACTATGGCTACACCTTC.

The rearrangement uses TRBV28 and TRBJ2-1; the match to TRBD2 covers 13 bases. There are 16 residues in the CDR3. V lost 4 bases and J lost 6; bases outside the gene matches: 6. Germline V gene lookup returns CDR1 MDHEN and CDR2 SYDVKM. The CDR3 nucleotides are TGTGCCAGCAGTTCACTAGCGGGAGGGCCGTCCAATGAGCAGTTCTTC. It specifies CASSSLAGGPSNEQFF.

V gene TRBV6-2 or TRBV6-3 combines with J gene TRBJ1-5; a possible D gene is TRBD1 (5 bases). Germline CDR1 and CDR2: MNHEY and SVGEGT. The CDR3 contains 17 residues. Trimming removed 0 bases from V and 0 bases from J, with 12 bases in between. The CDR3 region is CASSYSSTGLSNQPQHF. CDR3 nucleotides: TGTGCCAGCAGTTACTCTAGCACGGGACTTAGCAATCAGCCCCAGCATTTT.

This rearrangement joins TRBV7-9 to TRBJ1-4, with TRBD1 as a possible D gene (5 bases). The V end was cut by 1 base, the J end by 0 bases, with 6 bases between. The CDR3 sequence is 15 residues long. CDR1 SEHNR and CDR2 FQNEAQ come from the germline V gene (reference sequence). The CDR3 spells CASSLGQPTNEKLFF. The CDR3 DNA sequence: TGTGCCAGCAGCTTAGGACAGCCAACTAATGAAAAACTGTTTTTT.

The CDR3 region has the DNA TGTGCCAGCAGCTTGGGTGGAGGGTCCTACGAGCAGTACTTC. Translating it yields CASSLGGGSYEQYF. The V call is TRBV5-5, the J call TRBJ2-7, with D tentatively TRBD2 (6 bases). Looked up from germline, CDR1 is SGHKS and CDR2 is YYEKEE (reference sequence). The CDR3 is 14 residues long. V shed 0 bases and J shed 1 base, with 8 bases lying between them.

With respect to this clone: Different DNA sequences within this sample yield the same CDR3. The V call is TRBV15, the J call TRBJ1-5, with D maybe TRBD1 (6 bases). V lost 3 bases, J lost 0 bases, and 12 bases lay in between. Germline V gene data show CDR1 as LNHNV and CDR2 as YYDKDF (reference sequence). The CDR3 length is 16 residues. In DNA, the CDR3 is TGTGCCACCAGCAGGCGCCGGGACACTAGCAATCAGCCCCAGCATTTT. It specifies CATSRRRDTSNQPQHF. Full variable domain (missing parts from reference TRBV15 and TRBJ1-5): DAMVIQNPRYQVTQFGKPVTLSCSQTLNHNVMYWYQQKSSQAPKLLFHYYDKDFNNEADTPDNFQSRRPNTSFCFLDIRSPGLGDTAMYLCATSRRRDTSNQPQHFGDGTRLSIL.

The chain is built from TRBV9 and TRBJ1-1, with 8 bases that match TRBD1. This CDR3 comprises 17 residues. Germline assignment: CDR1 SGDLS and CDR2 YYNGEE. Germline trimming cut 0 bases from V and 0 bases from J; bases unmatched to any gene: 7. The CDR3 spells CASSVDPTGGVNTEAFF. The DNA of the CDR3 is TGTGCCAGCAGCGTAGACCCCACAGGGGGGGTGAACACTGAAGCTTTCTTT.